This TCR beta chain was recorded in a study of T cells in localized non-small cell lung cancer. This clone is large. Germline V gives CDR1 MNHGY, CDR2 SAAAGT. Trimming left V 10 bases short and J 2 bases short, with 15 bases between. The CDR3 covers 13 residues. TCRdb's table, derived via immunoSEQ multiplex PCR, lists solely in-frame clones and lacks some. Of roughly 2,500 clones listed, roughly a third are singletons. Sequencing used lung tumor tissue, obtained before any cancer treatment. This TCR was recovered from a man aged 40-75 years with stage II lung adenocarcinoma. The gene calls are TRBV6-8 and TRBJ2-7, with TRBD1 as a possible D gene (6 bases). This CDR3 reads CAISPDSPYEQYF. The CDR3 coding sequence is TGTGCCATCTCCCCGGACAGCCCCTACGAGCAGTACTTC.